The present T cell receptor beta chain was sequenced within a study of monozygotic twins with inflammatory bowel disease. Broader study findings: No detectable difference in repertoire similarity separated concordant from discordant twins, possibly as a result of limited power.

CDR3 size: 16 residues. Germline lookup yields CDR1 SNHLY and CDR2 FYNNEI. For each CDR3 protein, TCRdb gives one entry from its re-call of the 5' RACE reads, without DNA. The sample table includes approximately 390,000 distinct CDR3 sequences. As regards this clonotype: No antigen is known for it.

The chain carries TRBV2 and TRBJ2-3; TCRdb indicates TRBD2, and absent DNA this call remains unverified. The sequence was collected from a human donor with ulcerative colitis or Crohn's disease, or a healthy co-twin of an affected twin (not recorded which). The specimen sequenced was blood. The CDR3 is CASSGGTSHRTDTQYF.